This entry is about one T cell receptor beta chain. The antigen is not known. DNA at 150 to 250 ng, around 30,000 T cell genomes, went into sorted-subset replicate PCRs. Repertoires were generated with immunoSEQ multiplex PCR, while TCRdb's copy carries only in-frame clones and drops some. The table has some 2,100,000 clones, almost 96% seen once; the top ten hold roughly 0.13%. Per germline, CDR1 SNHLY and CDR2 FYNNEI. V was trimmed by 2 bases and J by 11 bases, leaving 10 bases between them. The CDR3 spans 11 residues. These data originate in a study of shared clonotypes between healthy human individuals. The study's findings and limits: Depth was large, yet rarefaction showed that sorted-subset sequencing was incomplete. The study found roughly 5% of naive CD4 clonotypes shared across several donors.

Sequenced material: naive CD4+ T cells sorted from blood. Indicated subset: CD45RA+ positively selected. The clonotype originates from a man between 18 and 29 years old in good health. J is TRBJ2-7 and V is TRBV2; no clear D. CDR3 loop: CASSERARKYF. CDR3 sequence (DNA): TGTGCCAGCAGTGAAAGGGCACGGAAGTACTTC.